What follows are 16 T cell receptor beta chains derived from one specimen sequenced in a study of T cell changes during pregnancy in multiple sclerosis. Using immunoSEQ multiplex PCR, the repertoire was profiled, and TCRdb retains in-frame clones only, with some absent. The sample holds about 46,000 clones, more than 85% seen once. Sample: CD8+ T cells from peripheral blood mononuclear cells, taken after pregnancy. The receptor source for this set is a female donor with multiple sclerosis, enrolled in a pregnancy study.

The chain links TRBV20-1 to TRBJ2-1; 7 bases map to TRBD2. CDR3 length: 11 residues. The germline CDR1 and CDR2 sequences are DFQATT and SNEGSKA (reference sequence). The V and J ends lost 6 bases and 8 bases, in that order; junction bases with no gene match: 4. The CDR3 sequence is CSATSVDEQFF. The DNA for the CDR3 is TGCAGTGCCACTAGCGTGGATGAGCAGTTCTTC.

The chain couples TRBV5-5 to TRBJ2-1, with D perhaps TRBD1 (5 bases). Trimming left V 0 bases short and J 10 bases short, with 26 bases between. The CDR3 is 18 amino acids. Germline V gene lookup returns CDR1 SGHKS and CDR2 YYEKEE (reference sequence). The CDR3 DNA reads as TGTGCCAGCAGCTTGGCCGAGGCAGGGCCTACTCTCCTGTCCGAGCAGTTCTTC. It translates to CASSLAEAGPTLLSEQFF.

The rearrangement links TRBV30 to TRBJ2-3; the match to TRBD1 covers 7 bases. The V gene's germline CDR1 is GTSNPN and CDR2 SVGIG (reference sequence). V shed 5 bases and J 2 bases; nucleotides not matched to a gene: 10. There are 15 residues in the CDR3. CDR3 region: CAWDRVLEYTDTQYF. The CDR3 nucleotides are TGTGCCTGGGACAGGGTTTTAGAATACACAGATACGCAGTATTTT.

Here the CDR3 reads CASSLVGGDNGYTF. The CDR3 DNA follows: TGTGCCAGCAGCTTGGTAGGCGGGGATAACGGCTACACCTTC. The chain joins TRBV5-6 to TRBJ1-2; D is unresolved. The V end lost 0 bases, the J end lost 8 bases, and 14 bases lay between the germline ends. Germline lookup yields CDR1 SGHDT and CDR2 YYEEEE. The length of the CDR3 is 14 residues.

V is TRBV7-9 and J is TRBJ2-6; the match to TRBD1 covers 7 bases. The germline V gene has CDR1 SEHNR and CDR2 FQNEAQ (reference sequence). V dropped 0 bases and J dropped 4; count of bases not matched to a gene: 9. The CDR3 covers 18 residues. CDR3 in amino acids: CASSLARGGRPGANVLTF. The CDR3 region has the DNA TGTGCCAGCAGCTTAGCGCGAGGGGGCCGCCCGGGGGCCAACGTCCTGACTTTC.

A remark on this clone: One end of the junction fails to match germline, which may point to a read error. V and J are TRBV2 and TRBJ2-4; TRBD1 is a possible D gene (6 bases). Germline CDR1 is SNHLY and CDR2 is FYNNEI. This CDR3 is 14 amino acids long. CDR3 sequence (DNA): TGTGCCAGCATCCAAAGCTCCACAGGGTCCACACACAACTTC. The encoded protein is CASIQSSTGSTHNF. The full variable domain, rest sourced from reference TRBV2 and TRBJ2-4, is EPEVTQTPSHQVTQMGQEVILRCVPISNHLYFYWYRQILGQKVEFLVSFYNNEISEKSEIFDDQFSVERPDGSNFTLKIRSTKLEDSAMYFCASIQSSTGSTHNFGAGTRLSVL.

The genes are TRBV14 and TRBJ2-1; D is uncertain. In germline, CDR1 is SGHDN, CDR2 FVKESK. With 3 bases removed from V and 13 bases from J, the gap between germline ends came to 16 bases. This CDR3 has 13 residues. CDR3 protein: CASSQEGAQSQFF. The CDR3 DNA is TGTGCCAGCAGCCAGGAAGGAGCTCAAAGCCAGTTCTTC.

The J gene is TRBJ2-7, the V gene TRBV27; 8 nucleotides match TRBD1. Germline CDR1 reads MNHEY; CDR2 reads SMNVEV (reference sequence). The V and J ends lost 5 bases and 3 bases, in that order; junction bases with no gene match: 6. The CDR3 spans 14 residues. CDR3 protein: CASSTGTGRYEQYF. CDR3 DNA: TGTGCCAGCAGTACTGGGACAGGCCGCTACGAGCAGTACTTC.

This rearrangement joins TRBV6-1 to TRBJ1-1; weak D call: TRBD1 (6 bases). V was trimmed by 3 bases and J by 3 bases, leaving 17 bases between them. CDR1 and CDR2 (germline): MNHNS, SASEGT. CDR3 length: 16 amino acids. CDR3 bases: TGTGCCAGCAGTGAGTTTCACAGGGATCGGTACACTGAAGCTTTCTTT. Protein: CASSEFHRDRYTEAFF.

This clone was seen a few times. V and J are TRBV27 and TRBJ1-1, with 7 bases matching TRBD1. Germline lookup yields CDR1 MNHEY and CDR2 SMNVEV (reference sequence). Trimming at V came to 5 bases and at J to 6 bases, leaving 9 bases not matched to a gene. This CDR3 region has 14 residues. CDR3 protein: CASSLQGHGAEAFF. CDR3 bases: TGTGCCAGCAGTCTACAGGGGCATGGGGCTGAAGCTTTCTTT.

With regard to this clone: Relative to the germline gene, one junction end is altered; a read error may explain this. This chain's CDR3 is CASSRDTTDAQYF. CDR3 sequence (DNA): TGCGCCAGCAGCAGGGACACCACAGATGCGCAGTATTTT. The V gene is TRBV4-1, the J gene TRBJ2-3, with D maybe TRBD1 (6 bases). This CDR3 region has 13 residues. CDR1 and CDR2 from the germline V gene are MGHRA and YSYEKL.

The chain has TRBV7-6 and TRBJ2-3; D is ambiguous. This CDR3 is 14 amino acids long. Germline loops: CDR1 SGHVS, CDR2 FNYEAQ. Trimming left V 1 base short and J 4 bases short, with 9 bases between. The CDR3 DNA is TGTGCCAGCAGCTTAGGTCCCCTGTCAGATACGCAGTATTTT. Translated, it gives CASSLGPLSDTQYF.

The chain has TRBV29-1 and TRBJ2-1; perhaps TRBD2 as D (6 bases). The length of the CDR3 is 15 residues. Between the trimmed V and J ends, which lost 4 bases and 7 bases, there was a span of 20 bases. The germline V gene encodes CDR1 SQVTM and CDR2 ANQGSEA. CDR3 residues: CSVALGTSSLNEQFF. The CDR3 coding sequence is TGCAGCGTTGCTCTCGGGACTTCGTCGTTGAATGAGCAGTTCTTC.

V usage is TRBV19 and J usage is TRBJ2-7; 9 bases line up with TRBD1. Germline assignment: CDR1 LNHDA and CDR2 SQIVND (reference sequence). The junction had 11 bases not matched to a gene; V was cut back by 6 bases and J by 5 bases. CDR3 size: 15 residues. The CDR3: CASSFNTGQGNEQYF. The CDR3 DNA is TGTGCCAGTAGCTTTAATACGGGACAGGGTAACGAGCAGTACTTC.

J is TRBJ2-2 and V is TRBV7-3; 9 bases agree with TRBD2. Germline V CDR1 and CDR2: SGHTA, FQGTGA. The CDR3 spans 16 residues. The V and J ends lost 5 bases and 2 bases, in that order; junction bases with no gene match: 6. Written as DNA, the CDR3 is TGTGCCAGCAGCATTGCGGGGGGGAAAAACACCGGGGAGCTGTTTTTT. It is translated as CASSIAGGKNTGELFF.

The gene calls are TRBV9 and TRBJ2-7; possibly TRBD1 for D (5 bases). CDR1 is SGDLS and CDR2 is YYNGEE in the germline V gene. The germline V and J ends were trimmed by 0 bases and 0 bases, with 10 bases remaining between them. The CDR3 spans 15 residues. The DNA of the CDR3 is TGTGCCAGCAGCGTAGGGAAGGGGATCTCCTACGAGCAGTACTTC. Its translation is CASSVGKGISYEQYF.